This T cell receptor beta chain comes out of a study of T-cell memory formation after mild COVID-19. Whole-study results and caveats: Pre-infection memory held some responding clones, suggesting pre-existing cross-reactive T cells responded. From day 15 to 85, contracting clones were balanced between CD4 and CD8, whereas later expanders leaned toward CD4+.

This clonotype was detected only a few times. Its antigen is still unknown. The V gene's germline CDR1 is SGHRS and CDR2 YFSETQ. The CDR3 loop spans 14 amino acids. The ends were cut back, 2 bases at V and 2 bases at J, with 10 bases in the middle. The 5'RACE method, run with constant-segment primers, produced TCR alpha and TCR beta cDNA libraries (carrying sample barcodes and UMIs). TCRdb re-called the 5' RACE reads with MiXCR, one entry per CDR3 protein. Among 210,000 or so distinct CDR3 sequences listed, around 16% were seen once. The sequenced sample was PBMCs or a T cell subset sorted from them (not recorded which). This TCR was sampled from an adult woman who had mild COVID-19 (a few samples of this study predate the infection). Cell type and time point are not known. The chain has TRBV5-1 and TRBJ2-5, with a possible D match to TRBD2 (6 bases). The CDR3 here is CASSLGGPQETQYF. The DNA for the CDR3 is TGCGCCAGCAGCTTAGGAGGGCCGCAAGAGACCCAGTACTTC.